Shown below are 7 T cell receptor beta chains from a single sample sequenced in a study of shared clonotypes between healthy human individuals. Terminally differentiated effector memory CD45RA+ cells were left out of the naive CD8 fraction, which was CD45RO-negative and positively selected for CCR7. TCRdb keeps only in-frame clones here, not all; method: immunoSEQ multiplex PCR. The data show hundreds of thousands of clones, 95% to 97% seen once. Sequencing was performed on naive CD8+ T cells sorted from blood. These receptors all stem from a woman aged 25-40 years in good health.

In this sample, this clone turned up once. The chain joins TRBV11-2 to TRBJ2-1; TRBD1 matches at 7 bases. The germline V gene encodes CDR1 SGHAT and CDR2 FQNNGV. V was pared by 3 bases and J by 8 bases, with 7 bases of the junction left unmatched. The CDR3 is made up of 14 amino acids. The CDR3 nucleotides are TGTGCCAGCAGCTTGAGGGGGCGCAACTATGAGCAGTTCTTC. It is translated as CASSLRGRNYEQFF.

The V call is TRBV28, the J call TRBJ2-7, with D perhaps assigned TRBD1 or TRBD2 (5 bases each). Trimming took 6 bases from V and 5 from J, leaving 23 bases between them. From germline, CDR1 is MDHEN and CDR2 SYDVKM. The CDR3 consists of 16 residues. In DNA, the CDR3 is TGTGCCAGCAGCCCCCGACTTAGGGACCCCGGGGACGAGCAGTACTTC. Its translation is CASSPRLRDPGDEQYF.

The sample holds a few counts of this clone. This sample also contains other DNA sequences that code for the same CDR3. The CDR3 is CASSIGPNTEAFF. The CDR3 region has the DNA TGTGCCAGTAGTATAGGACCGAACACTGAAGCTTTCTTT. V usage is TRBV19 and J usage is TRBJ1-1; no firm D call. There are 13 residues in the CDR3. Trimming shortened V by 1 base and J by 1 base, and 4 bases separated the two germline ends. Germline loops: CDR1 LNHDA, CDR2 SQIVND (reference sequence).

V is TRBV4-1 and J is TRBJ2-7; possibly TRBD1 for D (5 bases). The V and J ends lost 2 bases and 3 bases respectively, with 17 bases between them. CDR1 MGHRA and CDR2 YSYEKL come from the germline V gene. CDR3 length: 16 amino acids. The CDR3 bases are TGCGCCAGCAGCCAAAGAGTTGGAGACAGCCTCTACGAGCAGTACTTC. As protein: CASSQRVGDSLYEQYF.

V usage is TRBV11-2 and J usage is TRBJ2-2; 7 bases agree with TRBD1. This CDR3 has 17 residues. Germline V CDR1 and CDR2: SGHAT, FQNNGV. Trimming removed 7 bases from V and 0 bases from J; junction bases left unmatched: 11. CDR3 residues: CASTFWQGVANTGELFF. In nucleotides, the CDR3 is TGTGCCAGCACCTTTTGGCAGGGGGTAGCGAACACCGGGGAGCTGTTTTTT. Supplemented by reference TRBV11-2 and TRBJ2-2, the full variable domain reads EAGVAQSPRYKIIEKRQSVAFWCNPISGHATLYWYQQILGQGPKLLIQFQNNGVVDDSQLPKDRFSAERLKGVDSTLKIQPAKLEDSAVYLCASTFWQGVANTGELFFGEGSRLTVL.

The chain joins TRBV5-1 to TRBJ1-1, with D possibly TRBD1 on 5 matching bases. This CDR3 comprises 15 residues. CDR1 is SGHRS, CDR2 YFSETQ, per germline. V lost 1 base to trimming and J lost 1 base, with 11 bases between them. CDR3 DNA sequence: TGCGCCAGCAGCTTGCCGCAGGGAACGAACACTGAAGCTTTCTTT. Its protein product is CASSLPQGTNTEAFF.

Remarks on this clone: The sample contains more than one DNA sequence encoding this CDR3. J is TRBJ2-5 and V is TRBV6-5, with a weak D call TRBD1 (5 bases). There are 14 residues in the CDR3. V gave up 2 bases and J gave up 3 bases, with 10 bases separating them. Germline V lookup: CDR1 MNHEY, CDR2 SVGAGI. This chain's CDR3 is CASSYGAGEETQYF. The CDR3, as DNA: TGTGCCAGCAGTTACGGGGCAGGTGAAGAGACCCAGTACTTC.